The 32 T cell receptor beta chains below come from one sample, sequenced in a study of blood T cells in healthy people across ages. Next came a second PCR, run for roughly 6 to 11 cycles, which used a sample-barcoded 5' primer along with a J-beta primer mix. TCRdb passed the 5' RACE reads through MiXCR, listing each CDR3 protein once. The sample lists some 900,000 distinct CDR3 sequences, around 28% seen once, with 15% to 20% in the top ten. Sequenced sample: blood. The receptors originated from a woman aged 80 or over in good health.

This clonotype was counted many times. The genes are TRBV7-6 and TRBJ2-1; D is unresolved. This CDR3 has 15 residues. Trimming took off 0 bases at V and 5 bases at J, with 11 bases between the two ends. Germline V gene lookup returns CDR1 SGHVS and CDR2 FNYEAQ. The CDR3 loop is CASSLAHLGHNEQFF. The CDR3 nucleotides read TGTGCCAGCAGCTTAGCCCACCTCGGTCACAATGAGCAGTTCTTC.

This clonotype was detected ten times or more. This chain uses TRBV12-3 or TRBV12-4 with TRBJ2-3; 11 bases are shared with TRBD2. The CDR3 sequence is 15 residues long. J lost 3 bases, V lost 6 bases, and 5 bases had no gene match. CDR3: CASSPSGRRTDTQYF. CDR3 coding DNA: TGTGCCAGCAGCCCTAGCGGGAGGCGAACAGATACGCAGTATTTT.

This clonotype was detected a few times. The chain carries TRBV27 and TRBJ1-2, with no clear D. V was clipped by 4 bases and J by 7 bases, with 16 bases between them. This CDR3 region has 14 residues. Germline values: CDR1 MNHEY, CDR2 SMNVEV (reference sequence). The CDR3 spells CASSWSGSLGGYTF. The CDR3 bases are TGTGCCAGCAGTTGGAGTGGCTCGTTAGGTGGCTACACCTTC.

The gene calls are TRBV11-2 and TRBJ2-1; 15 bases fit TRBD2. J was trimmed by 4 bases and V by 1 base; bases with no gene match: 5. The CDR3 runs to 18 residues. The V gene's germline CDR1 is SGHAT and CDR2 FQNNGV. Here the CDR3 DNA reads TGTGCCAGCAGCTTAGTATTTGGACTAGCGGGGGGGTACAATGAGCAGTTCTTC. This codes for CASSLVFGLAGGYNEQFF.

This CDR3 reads CASSTGASRQPQHF. The CDR3 coding sequence is TGTGCCAGCAGTACAGGGGCCTCGCGTCAGCCCCAGCATTTT. The V gene is TRBV6-5, the J gene TRBJ1-5, with 7 bases identical to TRBD1. Germline V gene data show CDR1 as MNHEY and CDR2 as SVGAGI. The V segment lost 5 bases and the J segment 6 bases; nucleotides outside the gene matches: 7. CDR3 length: 14 residues.

This chain connects TRBV7-2 to TRBJ1-1; the D is unclear. The V gene lost 5 bases and the J gene lost 6 bases, with 16 bases spanning the gap. This CDR3 has 14 amino acids. Germline values: CDR1 SGHTA, CDR2 FQGNSA. The CDR3 is CASSPYGVQAEAFF. DNA for the CDR3: TGTGCCAGCAGCCCATACGGGGTTCAGGCTGAAGCTTTCTTT. The full variable domain, its missing parts supplied by reference TRBV7-2 and TRBJ1-1, is GAGVSQSPSNKVTEKGKDVELRCDPISGHTALYWYRQSLGQGLEFLIYFQGNSAPDKSGLPSDRFSAERTGGSVSTLTIQRTQQEDSAVYLCASSPYGVQAEAFFGQGTRLTVV.

This clonotype was found many times. An end of the junction differs from the germline gene, which may be a read error. The chain recombines TRBV7-2 with TRBJ2-3; 9 nucleotides align to TRBD2. The CDR3 loop spans 14 amino acids. CDR1 is SGHTA, CDR2 FQGNSA, per germline. In DNA form, the CDR3 reads TGTGCCAGCACCTTACGCGGGGGGGGAGATACGCAGTATTTT. It specifies CASTLRGGGDTQYF.

The chain has TRBV9 and TRBJ2-5, with D perhaps matching TRBD1 or TRBD2 (6 bases each). Germline V gives CDR1 SGDLS, CDR2 YYNGEE. There are 18 residues in the CDR3. V was cut by 1 base and J by 1 base, with 20 bases left in between. CDR3 sequence: CASSVSPMGGYTQETQYF. CDR3 sequence (DNA): TGTGCCAGCAGCGTATCCCCTATGGGGGGCTATACCCAAGAGACCCAGTACTTC. The full variable domain, completed using reference TRBV9 and TRBJ2-5, is DSGVTQTPKHLITATGQRVTLRCSPRSGDLSVYWYQQSLDQGLQFLIQYYNGEERAKGNILERFSAQQFPDLHSELNLSSLELGDSALYFCASSVSPMGGYTQETQYFGPGTRLLVL.

Turning to this clonotype: A much larger clone differs by one base, so this may be a read error. The genes are TRBV6-1 and TRBJ2-7, with D uncertain. The CDR3 runs 14 residues. Germline values: CDR1 MNHNS, CDR2 SASEGT. This CDR3 is CANSEVAESYEQYF. DNA of the CDR3: TGTGCCAACAGTGAAGTGGCAGAAAGCTACGAGCAGTACTTC.

This clonotype has ten or more counts. V gene TRBV5-1 combines with J gene TRBJ2-7; D may be TRBD1 (6 bases). The germline V and J ends were trimmed by 5 bases and 6 bases, with 12 bases remaining between them. CDR1 and CDR2 from the germline V gene are SGHRS and YFSETQ. The CDR3 extends over 12 amino acids. The CDR3 spells CASSIDRLEQYF. In DNA, the CDR3 is TGCGCCAGCAGTATCGACAGGCTCGAGCAGTACTTC.

This clonotype was observed at least ten times. The chain combines TRBV12-3 or TRBV12-4 with TRBJ2-3, with 9 bases that match TRBD1. After removal of 6 bases from V and 6 bases from J, the junction contained 10 bases not matched to a gene. The CDR3 covers 15 residues. The CDR3 protein is CASSPQGQGLDTQYF. Here the CDR3 DNA reads TGTGCCAGCAGCCCTCAGGGACAGGGTTTGGATACGCAGTATTTT.

In its sample, this clonotype was seen many times. The chain uses TRBV7-9 and TRBJ2-1; D gene unclear. This CDR3 has 18 amino acids. Per the germline V gene, CDR1 is SEHNR and CDR2 is FQNEAQ (reference sequence). V lost 2 bases to trimming and J lost 0 bases, with 17 bases between them. The CDR3 DNA sequence: TGTGCCAGCAGCTTAAATCCGAAAGAGGTGAGCTCCTACAATGAGCAGTTCTTC. Translation: CASSLNPKEVSSYNEQFF.

About this clonotype: Relative to the germline gene, one junction end is altered; a read error may explain this. This chain's CDR3 is CAGSYSEYYGYTF. The CDR3 DNA reads TGTGCCGGCAGTTACTCAGAGTACTATGGCTACACCTTC. The chain employs TRBV6-6 and TRBJ1-2; D unclear. CDR1 and CDR2 (germline): MNHNY, SVGAGI (reference sequence). The CDR3 extends over 13 amino acids.

This chain joins TRBV30 and TRBJ2-2; D gene unclear. The germline CDR1 and CDR2 sequences are GTSNPN and SVGIG (reference sequence). The CDR3 consists of 14 residues. V lost 3 bases and J lost 1, with 9 bases in between. CDR3 protein: CAWRSTRNTGELFF. In DNA, the CDR3 is TGTGCCTGGAGGTCGACACGGAACACCGGGGAGCTGTTTTTT.

The table lists this clonotype with a few counts. This may be a read error: a much more frequent sequence differs by one nucleotide. The V call is TRBV7-2, the J call TRBJ1-6; 12 bases align to TRBD1. The trim removed 0 bases at V and 11 bases at J, leaving 2 bases unmatched. The CDR3 is 15 residues long. The germline gives CDR1 SGHTA, CDR2 FQGNSA. This CDR3 is CASSLARDRGPPLHF. Written as DNA, the CDR3 is TGTGCCAGCAGCTTAGCCCGGGACAGGGGGCCACCCCTCCACTTT. Full variable domain (missing parts from reference TRBV7-2 and TRBJ1-6): GAGVSQSPSNKVTEKGKDVELRCDPISGHTALYWYRQSLGQGLEFLIYFQGNSAPDKSGLPSDRFSAERTGGSVSTLTIQRTQQEDSAVYLCASSLARDRGPPLHFGNGTRLTVT.

This clonotype was seen ten or more times. The rearrangement links TRBV5-1 to TRBJ1-2; 9 nucleotides align to TRBD1. The CDR3 consists of 15 residues. J was trimmed by 1 base and V by 3 bases; bases with no gene match: 4. Germline V lookup: CDR1 SGHRS, CDR2 YFSETQ. CDR3 in amino acids: CASSWGQGVNYGYTF. CDR3 nucleotides: TGCGCCAGCAGCTGGGGACAGGGTGTTAACTATGGCTACACCTTC.

V usage is TRBV20-1 and J usage is TRBJ2-3; D gene ambiguous. Between the trimmed V and J ends, which lost 7 bases and 3 bases, there was a span of 17 bases. The germline V gene encodes CDR1 DFQATT and CDR2 SNEGSKA (reference sequence). This CDR3 region has 14 residues. This CDR3 reads CSGRLLRATDTQYF. DNA for the CDR3: TGCAGTGGCAGACTTCTTCGTGCGACAGATACGCAGTATTTT.

This clonotype was observed at least ten times. The rearrangement uses TRBV24-1 and TRBJ1-5; a weak D match, TRBD1 (5 bases). CDR3 size: 15 residues. Germline CDR1 and CDR2: KGHDR and SFDVKD. V was clipped by 4 bases and J by 1 base, with 10 bases between them. Here the CDR3 DNA reads TGTGCCACCAGTGACTCGGCAGGGAGCAATCAGCCCCAGCATTTT. Amino acid sequence: CATSDSAGSNQPQHF.

This clonotype was recorded a few times. The chain recombines TRBV12-3 or TRBV12-4 with TRBJ2-2; D call uncertain. Trimming took 2 bases from V and 2 from J, leaving 15 bases between them. The CDR3 spans 17 residues. The CDR3 loop is CASSLRLGSYNTGELFF. CDR3 nucleotide sequence: TGTGCCAGCAGTTTACGTTTGGGCTCTTACAACACCGGGGAGCTGTTTTTT.

A word on this clonotype: This may stem from a read error, because a much larger clone lies one nucleotide away. The rearrangement links TRBV7-2 to TRBJ2-1; TRBD2 matches at 9 bases. The ends lost 6 bases at V and 10 bases at J; junction bases unmatched: 16. Per the germline V gene, CDR1 is SGHTA and CDR2 is FQGNSA. The CDR3 totals 16 residues. The CDR3 loop reads CASSRVSGLAEGEQFF. CDR3 nucleotide sequence: TGTGCCAGCAGTCGCGTGTCGGGACTAGCAGAGGGGGAGCAGTTCTTC.

This clonotype occurred a few times. DNA of the CDR3: TGCGCCAGCAGCCGTCACAGGGGGAGCTCCTACAATGAGCAGTACTTC. Protein product: CASSRHRGSSYNEQYF. The chain is built from TRBV4-3 and TRBJ2-1; TRBD1 aligns across 8 bases. The J call is doubtful: the DNA matches TRBJ2-7 better. The CDR3 has 16 residues. Germline lookup yields CDR1 LGHNA and CDR2 YSLEER.

This clonotype was counted ten times or more. This chain uses TRBV29-1 with TRBJ2-1, with 8 nucleotides matching TRBD2. CDR3 size: 19 residues. Unmatched junction bases numbered 19, after V lost 5 bases and J lost 1 base. Germline CDR1 and CDR2: SQVTM and ANQGSEA. CDR3 amino acids: CSVRPRGGWAVPSYNEQFF. DNA of the CDR3: TGCAGCGTTAGACCACGGGGGGGGTGGGCCGTACCGTCCTACAATGAGCAGTTCTTC.

The rearrangement uses TRBV28 and TRBJ2-7, with D uncertain. CDR1 MDHEN and CDR2 SYDVKM come from the germline V gene. V was shortened by 8 bases and J by 0 bases, with 11 bases between the two germline ends. The CDR3 covers 13 residues. This chain's CDR3 is CASGKTSSYEQYF. CDR3 coding DNA: TGTGCCAGCGGGAAGACAAGCTCCTACGAGCAGTACTTC.

The chain recombines TRBV7-2 with TRBJ1-2; 7 bases line up with TRBD1. CDR1 SGHTA and CDR2 FQGNSA come from the germline V gene. The V and J ends lost 5 bases and 8 bases, in that order; junction bases with no gene match: 8. CDR3 length: 13 amino acids. The CDR3 DNA sequence: TGTGCCAGCAGCGCTACAGGGGCGCAAGGCTACACCTTC. Translated: CASSATGAQGYTF.

This clonotype was counted a few times. CDR3 sequence reads: CASSPWDRNTGELFF. The CDR3 DNA reads as TGTGCCAGCAGCCCCTGGGACAGGAACACCGGGGAGCTGTTTTTT. The chain links TRBV7-2 to TRBJ2-2, with 7 bases aligning to TRBD1. V dropped 5 bases and J dropped 1; count of bases not matched to a gene: 4. The CDR3 contains 15 residues. Germline V gives CDR1 SGHTA, CDR2 FQGNSA.

The rearrangement links TRBV5-1 to TRBJ2-5; 8 bases agree with TRBD1. The germline V gene has CDR1 SGHRS and CDR2 YFSETQ. The CDR3 spans 14 residues. V was pared by 6 bases and J by 5 bases, with 9 bases of the junction left unmatched. CDR3 bases: TGCGCCAGCAACAGCTCAGGGGGCAGGGAGACCCAGTACTTC. Residues: CASNSSGGRETQYF.

This clonotype has at least ten counts. This chain links TRBV12-1 with TRBJ1-2; TRBD1 is the table's D call, not checked against the DNA. TRBV12-1 is tagged as a pseudogene. CDR3 size: 10 residues. The chain's CDR3 is CASKPGGYTF. The CDR3 coding sequence is TGTGCCAGCAAGCCGGGTGGCTACACCTTC.

This clonotype showed up just a few times. The chain combines TRBV7-9 with TRBJ2-2, with 9 bases fitting TRBD1. Germline V lookup: CDR1 SEHNR, CDR2 FQNEAQ (reference sequence). V was pared by 4 bases and J by 6 bases, with 6 bases of the junction left unmatched. The CDR3 loop spans 15 amino acids. CDR3 residues: CASSSRDRESGELFF. CDR3 DNA sequence: TGTGCCAGCAGCTCCCGGGACAGGGAATCCGGGGAGCTGTTTTTT. The variable domain in full, completed from reference TRBV7-9 and TRBJ2-2, reads DTGVSQNPRHKITKRGQNVTFRCDPISEHNRLYWYRQTLGQGPEFLTYFQNEAQLEKSRLLSDRFSAERPKGSFSTLEIQRTEQGDSAMYLCASSSRDRESGELFFGEGSRLTVL.

With respect to this clonotype: One base away lies a much larger clone, so this may be a sequencing read error. The chain carries TRBV5-1 and TRBJ2-1; TRBD2 agrees at 11 bases. The length of the CDR3 is 17 residues. The V gene's germline CDR1 is SGHRS and CDR2 YFSETQ. The CDR3 protein is CAGSLPSLAGVLNEQFF. CDR3 DNA: TGCGCCGGCAGCTTGCCCTCACTAGCGGGGGTTTTGAATGAGCAGTTCTTC.

This clonotype was observed a few times. A much larger clone differs by one base, so this may be a read error. The chain links TRBV5-1 to TRBJ2-1; possibly TRBD2 for D (6 bases). The CDR3 spans 14 residues. The germline V gene encodes CDR1 SGHRS and CDR2 YFSETQ. Trimming pared 7 bases from V and 6 bases from J, leaving 17 bases between. The CDR3 sequence: CASPPGEVVNEQFF. CDR3 nucleotide sequence: TGCGCCAGCCCCCCTGGGGAGGTGGTCAATGAGCAGTTCTTC.

This sequence joins TRBV7-9 and TRBJ2-7; 9 positions agree with TRBD1. The CDR3 spans 20 residues. The germline CDR1 and CDR2 sequences are SEHNR and FQNEAQ (reference sequence). V trimming: 1 base; J trimming: 6 bases; junction bases outside the gene matches: 22. CDR3 in amino acids: CASSLVNRWTGASNPSEQYF. For the CDR3, the DNA is TGTGCCAGCAGCTTAGTGAATAGGTGGACAGGGGCGTCAAACCCTTCCGAGCAGTACTTC. The variable domain in full, with the rest retrieved from reference TRBV7-9 and TRBJ2-7, is DTGVSQNPRHKITKRGQNVTFRCDPISEHNRLYWYRQTLGQGPEFLTYFQNEAQLEKSRLLSDRFSAERPKGSFSTLEIQRTEQGDSAMYLCASSLVNRWTGASNPSEQYFGPGTRLTVT.

To note about this clonotype: Being one base from a much bigger clone, this may be a read error. The V call is TRBV20-1, the J call TRBJ2-5; 10 bases fit TRBD1. The end of the DNA fits TRBJ2-7 better, so the J call may be wrong. Germline values: CDR1 DFQATT, CDR2 SNEGSKA (reference sequence). The CDR3 has 14 residues. This CDR3 reads CSAPYRDRGAEQYF. The CDR3 DNA reads as TGCAGTGCTCCGTACCGGGACAGGGGCGCCGAGCAGTACTTC.